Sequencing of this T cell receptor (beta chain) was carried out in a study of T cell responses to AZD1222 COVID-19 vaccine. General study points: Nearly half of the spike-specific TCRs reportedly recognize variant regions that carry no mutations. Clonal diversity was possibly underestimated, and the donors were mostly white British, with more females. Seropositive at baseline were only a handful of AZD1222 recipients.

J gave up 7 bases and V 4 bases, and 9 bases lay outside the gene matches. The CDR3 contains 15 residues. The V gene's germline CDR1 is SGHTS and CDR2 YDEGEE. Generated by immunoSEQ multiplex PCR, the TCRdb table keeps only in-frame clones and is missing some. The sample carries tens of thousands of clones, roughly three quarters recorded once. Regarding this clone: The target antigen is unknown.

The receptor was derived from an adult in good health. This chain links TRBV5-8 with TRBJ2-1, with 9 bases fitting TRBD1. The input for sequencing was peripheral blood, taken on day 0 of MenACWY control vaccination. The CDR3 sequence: CASSQGGQGMNEQFF. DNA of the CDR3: TGTGCCAGCAGCCAGGGGGGACAGGGAATGAATGAGCAGTTCTTC.